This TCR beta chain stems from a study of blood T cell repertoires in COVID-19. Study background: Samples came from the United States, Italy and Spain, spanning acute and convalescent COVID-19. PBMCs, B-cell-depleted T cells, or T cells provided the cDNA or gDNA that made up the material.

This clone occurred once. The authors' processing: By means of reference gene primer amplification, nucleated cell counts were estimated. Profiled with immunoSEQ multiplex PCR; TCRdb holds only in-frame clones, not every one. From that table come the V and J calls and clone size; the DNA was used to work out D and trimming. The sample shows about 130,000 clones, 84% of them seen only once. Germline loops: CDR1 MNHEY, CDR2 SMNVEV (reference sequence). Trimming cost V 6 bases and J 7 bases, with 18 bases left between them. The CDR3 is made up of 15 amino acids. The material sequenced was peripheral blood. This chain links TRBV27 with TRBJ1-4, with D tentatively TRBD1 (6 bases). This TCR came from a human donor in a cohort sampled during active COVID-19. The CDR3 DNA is TGTGCCAGCAGCTCTGGACAGCCCGGTGGTGAAAAACTGTTTTTT. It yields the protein CASSSGQPGGEKLFF.